One and the same sample provided the 11 T cell receptor beta chains below, sequenced in a study of blood T cell repertoires in COVID-19. The repertoire was sequenced with immunoSEQ multiplex PCR; TCRdb's copy has only in-frame clones and lacks some. The table has under 250,000 clones, approximately 80% seen once. Sequencing input: peripheral blood. All receptors derive from a man in his fifties with active or convalescent COVID-19.

This clone has a handful of counts. The rearrangement joins TRBV28 to TRBJ1-4; possibly TRBD1 for D (5 bases). Germline V gene sequence: CDR1 MDHEN, CDR2 SYDVKM. The CDR3 has 16 residues. V lost 4 bases and J lost 0, with 12 bases in between. DNA for the CDR3: TGTGCCAGCAGTTCTACAGACAGCGCAACTAATGAAAAACTGTTTTTT. Protein sequence: CASSSTDSATNEKLFF.

The chain carries TRBV19 and TRBJ1-3, with D perhaps TRBD1 (6 bases). Between the trimmed V and J ends, which lost 5 bases and 5 bases, there was a span of 19 bases. Germline V gene data show CDR1 as LNHDA and CDR2 as SQIVND (reference sequence). The CDR3 is 16 residues long. The CDR3 here is CASSPDRGARRNTIYF. In DNA, the CDR3 is TGTGCCAGTAGTCCCGACCGGGGGGCGCGGAGAAACACCATATATTTT.

The rearrangement links TRBV7-9 to TRBJ2-3, with TRBD2 matching 9 bases. Germline V gene lookup returns CDR1 SEHNR and CDR2 FQNEAQ (reference sequence). CDR3 length equals 15 residues. V trimming: 2 bases; J trimming: 7 bases; junction bases outside the gene matches: 7. CDR3 residues: CASSLLREGQYTQYF. The CDR3 region has the DNA TGTGCCAGCAGCTTATTGCGGGAGGGCCAGTATACGCAGTATTTT.

The chain couples TRBV6-2 or TRBV6-3 to TRBJ2-5; 8 nucleotides align to TRBD2. The CDR3 consists of 14 residues. V lost 4 bases to trimming and J lost 2 bases; unmatched junction nucleotides: 3. The germline V gene encodes CDR1 MNHEY and CDR2 SVGEGT. CDR3 region: CASSSLAGQETQYF. CDR3 nucleotides: TGTGCCAGCAGTTCGTTAGCGGGACAAGAGACCCAGTACTTC.

V is TRBV6-5 and J is TRBJ1-1, with D possibly TRBD1 on 6 matching bases. The CDR3 runs to 15 residues. The germline V gene has CDR1 MNHEY and CDR2 SVGAGI. V dropped 2 bases and J dropped 1 base, with 11 bases sitting between them. CDR3 nucleotide sequence: TGTGCCAGCAGTTACGCGGGCAGGGGGAACACTGAAGCTTTCTTT. Its translation: CASSYAGRGNTEAFF.

This chain links TRBV5-1 with TRBJ2-2, with 10 nucleotides matching TRBD1. V was pared by 7 bases and J by 1 base, with 1 base of the junction left unmatched. The CDR3 runs 14 residues. Germline CDR1 SGHRS, CDR2 YFSETQ. The CDR3 loop is CASDRGQNTGELFF. The CDR3 DNA reads TGCGCCAGCGACAGGGGGCAGAACACCGGGGAGCTGTTTTTT.

The chain joins TRBV6-6 to TRBJ1-6; TRBD1 aligns across 7 bases. The germline V gene encodes CDR1 MNHNY and CDR2 SVGAGI (reference sequence). V lost 4 bases and J lost 7; bases outside the gene matches: 10. CDR3 length: 16 residues. The CDR3 region is CASSWDSRDLNSPLHF. The DNA for the CDR3 is TGTGCCAGCAGTTGGGACAGCCGGGACCTAAATTCACCCCTCCACTTT.

The chain employs TRBV5-4 and TRBJ2-3, with TRBD2 identical over 14 bases. Losses at the gene ends were 4 bases for V and 5 bases for J; bases not matched to a gene: 6. The CDR3 runs to 16 residues. In germline, CDR1 is SGHNT, CDR2 YYREEE (reference sequence). CDR3 sequence reads: CASSPGLAGVGDTQYF. The CDR3 coding sequence is TGTGCCAGCAGCCCGGGACTAGCGGGAGTGGGAGATACGCAGTATTTT.

This chain uses TRBV12-5 with TRBJ2-7; D not certain. The CDR3 extends over 12 amino acids. The V gene lost 5 bases and the J gene lost 5 bases, with 10 bases spanning the gap. Germline lookup yields CDR1 LGHNT and CDR2 FRNRAP. The CDR3 nucleotides read TGTGCTAGTGGTCCCTCGCAGGACGAGCAGTACTTC. It translates to CASGPSQDEQYF.

The chain carries TRBV28 and TRBJ2-5; no definite D call. V gave up 3 bases and J gave up 5 bases, with 13 bases separating them. CDR1 and CDR2 (germline): MDHEN, SYDVKM. The CDR3 runs 14 residues. CDR3 coding DNA: TGTGCCAGCAGTTTTCCACAGCCTGGGGAGACCCAGTACTTC. It codes for CASSFPQPGETQYF.

Comment on this clone: Other DNA sequences in this specimen translate into the identical CDR3. This sequence joins TRBV19 and TRBJ1-1; D is unresolved. The germline CDR1 and CDR2 sequences are LNHDA and SQIVND (reference sequence). Trimming took off 2 bases at V and 1 base at J, with 5 bases between the two ends. The CDR3 extends over 13 amino acids. The CDR3: CASSIRGNTEAFF. The CDR3 nucleotides are TGTGCCAGTAGTATACGAGGGAACACTGAAGCTTTCTTT.